Here is one T cell receptor (beta chain) with its context. Its antigen is as yet unknown. Donors ranged from about 6 to 95 years old and were healthy Caucasians in Russia. Every sample yielded at least 6.5 million isolated PBMCs. The source of the sample is a study of blood T cells in healthy people across ages. Study-level information: About one barcoded beta molecule per two T cells was captured by template switching. Study results and limitations: Higher diversity, along with more naive CD4+ cells, distinguished long-lived donors from aged donors.

Using a J-beta primer mix together with a sample-barcoded 5' primer, a second PCR was run for roughly 6 to 12 cycles. TCRdb analysed the 5' RACE reads with MiXCR anew, one entry per CDR3 protein. The sample carries some 760,000 distinct CDR3 sequences, around 25% recorded once. The sample was also reused in another study, on T cells of mothers and their children.

This TCR was sampled from a boy aged 5-17 years in good health. Sequenced input: blood.

The CDR3, as DNA: TGCAGTGCTGCGACTAGCGGGGCCTGGTTGAGAGGGGAGCTGTTTTTT. Residues: CSAATSGAWLRGELFF. The chain is built from TRBV20-1 and TRBJ2-2; 11 bases map to TRBD2. The CDR3 is made up of 16 amino acids. Trimming at V came to 5 bases and at J to 8 bases, leaving 13 bases not matched to a gene. Germline CDR1 and CDR2: DFQATT and SNEGSKA (reference sequence).